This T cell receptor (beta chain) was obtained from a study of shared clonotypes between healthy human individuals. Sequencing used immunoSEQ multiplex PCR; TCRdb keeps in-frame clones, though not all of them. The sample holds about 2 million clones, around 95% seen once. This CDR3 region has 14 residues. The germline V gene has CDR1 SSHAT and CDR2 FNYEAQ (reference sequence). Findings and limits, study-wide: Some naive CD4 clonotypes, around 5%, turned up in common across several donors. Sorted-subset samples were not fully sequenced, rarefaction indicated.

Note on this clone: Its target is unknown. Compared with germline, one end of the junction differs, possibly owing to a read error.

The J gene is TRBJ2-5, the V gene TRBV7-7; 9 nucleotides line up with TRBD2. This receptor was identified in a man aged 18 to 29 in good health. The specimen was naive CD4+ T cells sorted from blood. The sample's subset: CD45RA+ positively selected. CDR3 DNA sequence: TGTGCTAGCAGCTTAGGTAGCGGGGGAGAGACCCAGTACTTC. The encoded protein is CASSLGSGGETQYF.